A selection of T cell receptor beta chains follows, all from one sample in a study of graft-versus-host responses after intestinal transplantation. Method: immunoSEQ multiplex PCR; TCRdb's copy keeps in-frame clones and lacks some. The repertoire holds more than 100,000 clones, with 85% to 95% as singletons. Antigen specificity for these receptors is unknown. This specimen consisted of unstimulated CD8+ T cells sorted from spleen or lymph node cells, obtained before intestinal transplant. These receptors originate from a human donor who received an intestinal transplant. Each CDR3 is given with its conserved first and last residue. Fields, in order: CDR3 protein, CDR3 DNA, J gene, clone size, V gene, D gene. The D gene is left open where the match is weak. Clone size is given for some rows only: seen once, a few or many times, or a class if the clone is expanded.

CDR3 protein: CASSLLNLWTNQPQHF
CDR3 DNA: TGTGCCAGCAGTTTATTGAATCTCTGGACCAATCAACCCCAGCATTTT
J gene: TRBJ1-5
clone size: .
V gene: TRBV28
D gene: .

CDR3 protein: CASSSRENNEQFF
CDR3 DNA: TGTGCCAGCAGCTCCCGGGAGAACAATGAGCAGTTCTTC
J gene: TRBJ2-1
clone size: once
V gene: TRBV11-3
D gene: .

CDR3 protein: CATRGRSSYEQYF
CDR3 DNA: TGTGCCACCAGGGGCAGGTCCTCCTACGAGCAGTACTTC
J gene: TRBJ2-7
clone size: few
V gene: TRBV19
D gene: .

CDR3 protein: CASNSYQQAFEQYF
CDR3 DNA: TGTGCCAGCAACTCATATCAACAGGCTTTCGAGCAGTACTTC
J gene: TRBJ2-7
clone size: .
V gene: TRBV7-8
D gene: .

CDR3 protein: CASSFDSSNQPQHF
CDR3 DNA: TGTGCCAGCAGTTTTGACAGTAGCAATCAGCCCCAGCATTTT
J gene: TRBJ1-5
clone size: .
V gene: TRBV6-1
D gene: .

CDR3 protein: CASSPWTSASYNEQFF
CDR3 DNA: TGCGCCAGCAGCCCATGGACTAGCGCATCCTACAATGAGCAGTTCTTC
J gene: TRBJ2-1
clone size: .
V gene: TRBV5-1
D gene: TRBD2

CDR3 protein: CASSVGAGGMNEQFF
CDR3 DNA: TGTGCCAGCAGCGTAGGGGCGGGAGGGATGAATGAGCAGTTCTTC
J gene: TRBJ2-1
clone size: .
V gene: TRBV9
D gene: TRBD2

CDR3 protein: CASSSGKGTGKEQYF
CDR3 DNA: TGTGCCAGCAGCTCCGGGAAAGGGACAGGAAAAGAGCAGTACTTC
J gene: TRBJ2-5
clone size: .
V gene: TRBV13
D gene: TRBD1

CDR3 protein: CASGLETGEAFF
CDR3 DNA: TGTGCTAGTGGTTTGGAGACAGGTGAAGCTTTCTTT
J gene: TRBJ1-1
clone size: .
V gene: TRBV12-5
D gene: .

CDR3 protein: CAWSWGTNTGELFF
CDR3 DNA: TGTGCCTGGAGTTGGGGAACGAACACCGGGGAGCTGTTTTTT
J gene: TRBJ2-2
clone size: .
V gene: TRBV30
D gene: .

CDR3 protein: CASSLGDRVSYEQYF
CDR3 DNA: TGTGCCAGCAGCTTAGGGGACAGGGTGTCCTACGAGCAGTACTTC
J gene: TRBJ2-7
clone size: .
V gene: TRBV7-2
D gene: TRBD1

CDR3 protein: CASTPGGPSVYGYTF
CDR3 DNA: TGTGCCAGCACCCCGGGGGGCCCCTCCGTCTATGGCTACACCTTC
J gene: TRBJ1-2
clone size: .
V gene: TRBV28
D gene: .

CDR3 protein: CASTLSPPRGGYTF
CDR3 DNA: TGTGCCAGCACCCTCAGTCCCCCCCGGGGGGGCTACACCTTC
J gene: TRBJ1-2
clone size: .
V gene: TRBV6-5
D gene: .

CDR3 protein: CASSPIPGRLAYEQYF
CDR3 DNA: TGTGCCAGCAGCCCTATACCAGGCAGGCTCGCCTACGAGCAGTACTTC
J gene: TRBJ2-7
clone size: .
V gene: TRBV7-3
D gene: .

CDR3 protein: CASSPGPGTGVRSNQPQHF
CDR3 DNA: TGTGCCAGCTCACCGGGCCCCGGGACAGGGGTTAGGAGCAATCAGCCCCAGCATTTT
J gene: TRBJ1-5
clone size: .
V gene: TRBV18
D gene: TRBD1

CDR3 protein: CASSFERRRYHTGELFF
CDR3 DNA: TGTGCCAGCAGTTTTGAAAGGCGGCGTTATCACACCGGGGAGCTGTTTTTT
J gene: TRBJ2-2
clone size: .
V gene: TRBV28
D gene: .

CDR3 protein: CARERRPHNEKLFF
CDR3 DNA: TGTGCCAGGGAACGCCGACCCCATAATGAAAAACTGTTTTTT
J gene: TRBJ1-4
clone size: .
V gene: TRBV28
D gene: .

CDR3 protein: CASSRSGQGEEQYF
CDR3 DNA: TGTGCCAGCAGTCGATCGGGACAGGGGGAAGAGCAGTACTTC
J gene: TRBJ2-7
clone size: .
V gene: TRBV28
D gene: TRBD1

CDR3 protein: CAWCMNTEAFF
CDR3 DNA: TGTGCCTGGTGCATGAACACTGAAGCTTTCTTT
J gene: TRBJ1-1
clone size: .
V gene: TRBV30
D gene: .

CDR3 protein: CASSQVSGGAGNQPQHF
CDR3 DNA: TGCGCCAGCAGCCAAGTCTCAGGGGGCGCGGGCAATCAGCCCCAGCATTTT
J gene: TRBJ1-5
clone size: .
V gene: TRBV4-1
D gene: TRBD1